This T cell receptor beta chain was obtained from a study of T cells in Graves' hyperthyroidism and ophthalmopathy. Overall study context: Prior to any treatment, at the point of initial diagnosis, peripheral blood was collected. Findings and caveats of the study: Ophthalmopathy prediction by the model preceded onset by a median about 6 months.

The germline V gene has CDR1 SGHRS and CDR2 YFSETQ. The CDR3 totals 15 residues. The ends lost 1 base at V and 5 bases at J; junction bases unmatched: 7. Amplified TCR beta CDR3 regions derived from RNA transcripts. The HTBI primer set served for first-round RT-PCR of the TCR CDR3. MiXCR was run by TCRdb on the multiplex PCR reads, yielding one entry per CDR3 protein. Among a few hundred thousand distinct CDR3 sequences, about a sixth were seen once, and the ten largest hold about 7%. Hyperthyroidism patients were newly diagnosed, had disease duration under 2 months, and were aged 18 to 65 years. It was approximately 9.4 ml of fresh peripheral blood that supplied the PBMCs. A remark on this clonotype: Its antigen remains unidentified.

The TCR originated in a woman between 25 and 40 years old with Graves' hyperthyroidism. The chain links TRBV5-1 to TRBJ2-3, with 7 bases fitting TRBD2. The sequencing sample was made of blood. The CDR3 DNA reads as TGCGCCAGCAGCTTGACTAGCGCCCCGAGAGATACGCAGTATTTT. Translation gives CASSLTSAPRDTQYF.